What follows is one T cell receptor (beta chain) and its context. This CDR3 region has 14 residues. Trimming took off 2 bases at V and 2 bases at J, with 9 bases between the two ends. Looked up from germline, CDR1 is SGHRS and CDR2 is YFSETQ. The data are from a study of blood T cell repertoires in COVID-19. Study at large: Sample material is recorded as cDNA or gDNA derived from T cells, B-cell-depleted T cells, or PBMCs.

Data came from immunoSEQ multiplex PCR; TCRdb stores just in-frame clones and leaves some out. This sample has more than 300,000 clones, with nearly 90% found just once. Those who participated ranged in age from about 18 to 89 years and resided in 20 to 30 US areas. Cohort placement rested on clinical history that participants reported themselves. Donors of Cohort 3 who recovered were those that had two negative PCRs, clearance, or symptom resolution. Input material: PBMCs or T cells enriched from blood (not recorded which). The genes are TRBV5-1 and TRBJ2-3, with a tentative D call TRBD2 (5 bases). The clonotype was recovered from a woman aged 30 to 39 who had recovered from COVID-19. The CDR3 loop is CASSLSGLTDTQYF. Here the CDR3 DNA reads TGCGCCAGCAGCTTAAGCGGTCTCACAGATACGCAGTATTTT.